The TCR beta chain under discussion was sequenced for a study of post-analysis software for immune sequencing data. Study-level results: F measure clustering grouped samples strongly by preparation batch.

Tagging with unique molecular identifiers was a feature of the TCR beta cDNA libraries. TCRdb reanalysed the PCR reads using MiXCR and keeps one entry per CDR3 protein. The sample comprises approximately 250,000 distinct CDR3 sequences, 36% of which are singletons, and 4% to 6% rests with the top ten. As to this clonotype: Antigen specificity is unknown.

Sequences were obtained from blood. The clonotype was recovered from a girl aged 5-17 years with multiple sclerosis.

The CDR3 sequence: CATSDLPGQGANEQFF. The DNA for the CDR3 is TGTGCCACCAGTGATTTGCCGGGACAGGGAGCCAATGAGCAGTTCTTC. V gene TRBV24-1 combines with J gene TRBJ2-1; TRBD1 agrees at 9 bases. Germline trimming cut 0 bases from V and 6 bases from J; bases unmatched to any gene: 5. The CDR3 has 16 amino acids. Germline CDR1 reads KGHDR; CDR2 reads SFDVKD.